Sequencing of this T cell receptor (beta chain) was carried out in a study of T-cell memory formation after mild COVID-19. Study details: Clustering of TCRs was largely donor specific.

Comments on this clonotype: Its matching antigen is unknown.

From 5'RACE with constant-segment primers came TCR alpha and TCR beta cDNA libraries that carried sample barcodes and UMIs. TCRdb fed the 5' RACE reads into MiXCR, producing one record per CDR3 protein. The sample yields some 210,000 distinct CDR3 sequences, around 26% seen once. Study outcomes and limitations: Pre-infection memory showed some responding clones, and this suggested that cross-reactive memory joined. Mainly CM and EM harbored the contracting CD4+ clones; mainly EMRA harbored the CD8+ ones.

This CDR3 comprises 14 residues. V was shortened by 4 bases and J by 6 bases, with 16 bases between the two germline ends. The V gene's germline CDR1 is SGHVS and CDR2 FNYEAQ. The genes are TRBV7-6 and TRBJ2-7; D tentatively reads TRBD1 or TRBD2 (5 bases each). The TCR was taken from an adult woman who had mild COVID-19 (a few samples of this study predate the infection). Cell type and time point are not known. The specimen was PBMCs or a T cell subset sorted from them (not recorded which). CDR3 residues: CASSSTPGPGEQYF. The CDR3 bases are TGTGCCAGCAGCTCCACCCCGGGACCAGGCGAGCAGTACTTC. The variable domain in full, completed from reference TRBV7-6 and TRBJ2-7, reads GAGVSQSPRYKVTKRGQDVALRCDPISGHVSLYWYRQALGQGPEFLTYFNYEAQQDKSGLPNDRFSAERPEGSISTLTIQRTEQRDSAMYRCASSSTPGPGEQYFGPGTRLTVT.